Below, 10 T cell receptor beta chains from the same sample are listed, as sequenced in a study of T cell repertoires in cytomegalovirus infection. TCRdb itself ran the reads through MiXCR, one entry per CDR3 protein. This sample carries some 180,000 distinct CDR3 sequences, roughly a sixth of them seen once, and the ten largest clones take under 30%. The sample comprised CD8+ T cells from PBMCs. These receptor sequences come from a human donor in good health (CMV status not recorded). Some clones in this sample may be carry-over from other donors' samples.

This clonotype was counted many times. This chain connects TRBV5-5 to TRBJ2-3; D gene unclear. Trimming stripped 1 base from V and 2 bases from J, with 11 bases between. CDR1 is SGHKS, CDR2 YYEKEE, per germline (reference sequence). This CDR3 region has 15 residues. The CDR3 loop reads CASSLWGSPTDTQYF. Here the CDR3 DNA reads TGTGCCAGCAGCTTGTGGGGATCTCCCACAGATACGCAGTATTTT.

This clonotype was observed at least ten times. This chain uses TRBV7-2 with TRBJ2-5; TRBD1 matches at 7 bases. The germline gives CDR1 SGHTA, CDR2 FQGNSA. The CDR3 runs 16 residues. Trimming at V came to 3 bases and at J to 2 bases, leaving 9 bases not matched to a gene. CDR3 nucleotides: TGTGCCAGCAGCTTCGCAGGACAGGCATTACAAGAGACCCAGTACTTC. This sequence encodes CASSFAGQALQETQYF.

This clonotype occurred a few times. The rearrangement uses TRBV20-1 and TRBJ1-1; a weak D match, TRBD1 (6 bases). The length of the CDR3 is 14 residues. V lost 1 base and J 1 base, leaving 10 bases between the germline ends. The V gene's germline CDR1 is DFQATT and CDR2 SNEGSKA (reference sequence). CDR3 sequence: CSARGDTSNTEAFF. CDR3 bases: TGCAGTGCTAGAGGGGACACCTCGAACACTGAAGCTTTCTTT.

The rearrangement links TRBV29-1 to TRBJ2-1; tentatively, D is TRBD2 (6 bases). The V end was cut by 4 bases, the J end by 0 bases, with 19 bases between. Germline V gene lookup returns CDR1 SQVTM and CDR2 ANQGSEA. The CDR3 length is 17 residues. DNA for the CDR3: TGCAGCGTTGTAGGTTGGGGCGGGGAGAGCTCCTACAATGAGCAGTTCTTC. Encoded protein: CSVVGWGGESSYNEQFF.

This clonotype showed up many times. The chain joins TRBV7-2 to TRBJ2-7; D tentatively fits TRBD1 or TRBD2 (5 bases each). This CDR3 has 14 residues. The V and J ends lost 3 bases and 4 bases respectively, with 13 bases between them. Germline loops: CDR1 SGHTA, CDR2 FQGNSA. This CDR3 is CASSFRDGAYEQYF. The DNA for the CDR3 is TGTGCCAGCAGCTTCCGGGACGGAGCGTACGAGCAGTACTTC. Complete variable domain (other parts from reference TRBV7-2 and TRBJ2-7): GAGVSQSPSNKVTEKGKDVELRCDPISGHTALYWYRQSLGQGLEFLIYFQGNSAPDKSGLPSDRFSAERTGGSVSTLTIQRTQQEDSAVYLCASSFRDGAYEQYFGPGTRLTVT.

The chain is built from TRBV30 and TRBJ2-1; weak D call: TRBD2 (7 bases). Germline values: CDR1 GTSNPN, CDR2 SVGIG (reference sequence). V lost 0 bases to trimming and J lost 0 bases, with 12 bases between them. The CDR3 consists of 16 residues. DNA for the CDR3: TGTGCCTGGAGTGTAAGGGGGGGGAGCTCCTACAATGAGCAGTTCTTC. Translated, it gives CAWSVRGGSSYNEQFF.

This clonotype came up a few times. The genes are TRBV4-1 and TRBJ1-1; tentatively, D is TRBD1 (5 bases). CDR1 is MGHRA and CDR2 is YSYEKL in the germline V gene. CDR3 length: 15 amino acids. Trimming pared 4 bases from V and 5 bases from J, leaving 17 bases between. The CDR3 spells CASSPRLIQGTEAFF. The CDR3 DNA reads as TGCGCCAGCAGCCCGAGGTTGATTCAGGGAACTGAAGCTTTCTTT.

This clonotype occurred a few times. V is TRBV15 and J is TRBJ2-1, with D hard to call. CDR1 is LNHNV, CDR2 YYDKDF, per germline (reference sequence). V lost 6 bases and J lost 4, with 16 bases in between. The CDR3 contains 15 residues. CDR3 loop: CATREIQAVYNEQFF. CDR3 DNA: TGTGCCACCAGAGAAATCCAGGCCGTTTACAATGAGCAGTTCTTC.

The table lists this clonotype with a few counts. The rearrangement links TRBV28 to TRBJ2-3; 7 nucleotides align to TRBD1. V was pared by 5 bases and J by 0 bases, with 20 bases of the junction left unmatched. The CDR3 is made up of 20 amino acids. Germline V gives CDR1 MDHEN, CDR2 SYDVKM. The CDR3 DNA is TGTGCCAGCAGTCTATCGTACATGGACAGGACCCAAACTAGCACAGATACGCAGTATTTT. Encoded protein: CASSLSYMDRTQTSTDTQYF.

This clonotype has only a few counts. J is TRBJ2-7 and V is TRBV7-9; 9 bases are shared with TRBD1. There are 16 residues in the CDR3. Per the germline V gene, CDR1 is SEHNR and CDR2 is FQNEAQ (reference sequence). With V trimmed by 4 bases and J by 0 bases, 7 bases remained unmatched. The CDR3, as DNA: TGTGCCAGCAGCTCACCGGGACAGGGAAACTCCTACGAGCAGTACTTC. Translating it yields CASSSPGQGNSYEQYF.